This TCR beta chain was retrieved from a study of blood T cell repertoires in COVID-19. Across the whole study: Acute-phase and convalescent COVID-19 samples originated in the United States, Italy and Spain.

V was clipped by 6 bases and J by 5 bases; unmatched bases: 12. Germline V gene data show CDR1 as MDHEN and CDR2 as SYDVKM. This CDR3 is built from 16 residues. Seattle participants joined during active infection and were tracked over time. Per the authors' pipeline: Reference gene primers were amplified, and this amplification served to estimate nucleated cell counts. Assay used: immunoSEQ multiplex PCR; TCRdb lists only in-frame clones, some missing. From that table come the V and J calls and clone size; the DNA was used to work out D and trimming. The sample gives a few hundred thousand clones, around four fifths of which show up once; over 9.5% is in the top ten.

The V call is TRBV28, the J call TRBJ1-2; 10 bases are a match to TRBD1. The sequencing input was peripheral blood. The sequence was collected from a woman over 75 with COVID-19, enrolled during active disease. The chain's CDR3 is CASSLGTGARNYGYTF. The CDR3 DNA sequence: TGTGCCAGCAGCCTGGGGACAGGGGCCCGTAATTATGGCTACACCTTC.